These 14 T cell receptor beta chains share one sample of origin, sequenced in a study of T cell responses to AZD1222 COVID-19 vaccine. Libraries were prepared by immunoSEQ multiplex PCR; TCRdb keeps only in-frame clonotypes and omits some of them. Of approximately 130,000 clones listed, about 92% are singletons. The sequences come from peripheral blood, collected on day 0 of AZD1222 vaccination. These TCRs come from an adult in good health.

The chain couples TRBV27 to TRBJ2-7; maybe TRBD1 (6 bases). Trimming left V 6 bases short and J 3 bases short, with 21 bases between. The CDR3 is 16 residues long. In germline, CDR1 is MNHEY, CDR2 SMNVEV (reference sequence). The CDR3 DNA sequence: TGTGCCAGCAGACAGGGAATAGGGGAAATAAGCTACGAGCAGTACTTC. It yields the protein CASRQGIGEISYEQYF.

This chain joins TRBV19 and TRBJ2-6; D remains unclear. Between the trimmed V and J ends, which lost 6 bases and 2 bases, there was a span of 5 bases. The CDR3 loop spans 13 amino acids. Germline CDR1 reads LNHDA; CDR2 reads SQIVND (reference sequence). The CDR3 DNA reads as TGTGCCAGTAGGACGGCTGGGGCCAACGTCCTGACTTTC. Protein sequence: CASRTAGANVLTF.

The V call is TRBV18, the J call TRBJ1-3, with 9 nucleotides matching TRBD1. The CDR3 totals 16 residues. Germline loops: CDR1 KGHSH, CDR2 LQKENI. Germline trimming cut 2 bases from V and 8 bases from J; bases unmatched to any gene: 10. CDR3 DNA sequence: TGTGCCAGCTCACCAAAAGCCCGGGACAGGGCAGACACCATATATTTT. It yields the protein CASSPKARDRADTIYF.

The J gene is TRBJ1-6, the V gene TRBV18; no clear D gene. This CDR3 contains 14 residues. The ends were cut back, 3 bases at V and 9 bases at J, with 12 bases in the middle. Germline V gene data show CDR1 as KGHSH and CDR2 as LQKENI. The CDR3 protein is CASSPEGGSSPLHF. DNA of the CDR3: TGTGCCAGCTCACCCGAGGGAGGGAGTTCACCCCTCCACTTT.

This clone was seen only a few times. This chain links TRBV11-2 with TRBJ1-6; D call uncertain. This CDR3 spans 13 amino acids. Deletions cut 8 bases from V and 6 bases from J, with 11 bases between. From germline, CDR1 is SGHAT and CDR2 FQNNGV. The CDR3 region is CASGSATNSPLHF. The CDR3 bases are TGTGCCAGCGGGTCCGCGACTAATTCACCCCTCCACTTT.

In its sample, this clone was seen once. This chain uses TRBV13 with TRBJ2-3; no clear D gene. The germline V gene encodes CDR1 PRHDT and CDR2 FYEKMQ (reference sequence). Between the trimmed V and J ends, which lost 5 bases and 5 bases, there was a span of 20 bases. The CDR3 loop spans 16 amino acids. CDR3 residues: CASSPSTGYPLDTQYF. The CDR3 coding sequence is TGTGCCAGCAGCCCCTCCACTGGATACCCTCTAGATACGCAGTATTTT.

The DNA of the CDR3 is TGTGCCAGCAGTAATCGGGCTCTTCAAGAGACCCAGTACTTC. This translates into CASSNRALQETQYF. This sequence joins TRBV27 and TRBJ2-5; D ambiguous. Germline-derived CDR1 and CDR2 are MNHEY and SMNVEV (reference sequence). This CDR3 has 14 residues. The germline V and J ends were trimmed by 5 bases and 2 bases, with 12 bases remaining between them.

V gene TRBV19 combines with J gene TRBJ1-1, with 7 bases identical to TRBD1. Germline CDR1 LNHDA, CDR2 SQIVND (reference sequence). The V gene end was trimmed by 10 bases and the J gene end by 0 bases; junction bases not matched to a gene: 5. This CDR3 is 13 amino acids long. The CDR3 region is CATTGTLNTEAFF. The CDR3 DNA reads TGTGCCACGACAGGGACTTTGAACACTGAAGCTTTCTTT.

The chain has TRBV19 and TRBJ1-5; 8 bases line up with TRBD1. CDR1 and CDR2 from the germline V gene are LNHDA and SQIVND (reference sequence). The V gene end was trimmed by 6 bases and the J gene end by 4 bases; junction bases not matched to a gene: 8. The CDR3 length is 15 residues. The CDR3 is CASRKGGQVNQPQHF. For the CDR3, the DNA is TGTGCCAGTAGGAAAGGGGGACAGGTTAATCAGCCCCAGCATTTT.

The chain recombines TRBV5-4 with TRBJ2-1; 7 bases align to TRBD2. Germline V gives CDR1 SGHNT, CDR2 YYREEE (reference sequence). The CDR3 length is 16 residues. The V segment lost 0 bases and the J segment 6 bases; nucleotides outside the gene matches: 9. The CDR3 nucleotides are TGTGCCAGCAGCTTGGAGGTGGGCACGGGGGGCAATGAGCAGTTCTTC. Its protein is CASSLEVGTGGNEQFF.

The table lists this clone with a few counts. The CDR3 here is CASSPGTGELFF. CDR3 coding DNA: TGTGCCAGCAGCCCAGGGACCGGGGAGCTGTTTTTT. The rearrangement links TRBV12-3 or TRBV12-4 to TRBJ2-2; a possible D gene is TRBD1 (5 bases). The CDR3 contains 12 residues. Deletions cut 6 bases from V and 5 bases from J, with 7 bases between.

The J gene is TRBJ1-4, the V gene TRBV3-1 (or the pseudogene TRBV3-2), with D possibly TRBD1 on 5 matching bases. V shed 5 bases and J shed 8 bases, with 9 bases lying between them. The CDR3 sequence is 12 residues long. CDR1 and CDR2 from the germline V gene are LGHDT and YNNKEL (reference sequence). The CDR3 DNA reads TGTGCCAGCAGCTTCGGGACGGAAAAACTGTTTTTT. Amino acid sequence: CASSFGTEKLFF.

The chain carries TRBV12-5 and TRBJ1-1, with D perhaps matching TRBD1 (6 bases). This CDR3 has 15 residues. CDR1 and CDR2 (germline): LGHNT, FRNRAP. Trimming left V 5 bases short and J 3 bases short, with 16 bases between. Here the CDR3 reads CASGNGQTPDTEAFF. The DNA of the CDR3 is TGTGCTAGTGGTAACGGACAGACCCCCGACACTGAAGCTTTCTTT.

This clone has only a few counts. The rearrangement uses TRBV7-9 and TRBJ2-1, with no clear D. Trimming left V 3 bases short and J 4 bases short, with 7 bases between. Germline V lookup: CDR1 SEHNR, CDR2 FQNEAQ (reference sequence). This CDR3 comprises 13 residues. The CDR3 DNA follows: TGTGCCAGCAGCTTGGGTAGTTACAATGAGCAGTTCTTC. Translating it yields CASSLGSYNEQFF.